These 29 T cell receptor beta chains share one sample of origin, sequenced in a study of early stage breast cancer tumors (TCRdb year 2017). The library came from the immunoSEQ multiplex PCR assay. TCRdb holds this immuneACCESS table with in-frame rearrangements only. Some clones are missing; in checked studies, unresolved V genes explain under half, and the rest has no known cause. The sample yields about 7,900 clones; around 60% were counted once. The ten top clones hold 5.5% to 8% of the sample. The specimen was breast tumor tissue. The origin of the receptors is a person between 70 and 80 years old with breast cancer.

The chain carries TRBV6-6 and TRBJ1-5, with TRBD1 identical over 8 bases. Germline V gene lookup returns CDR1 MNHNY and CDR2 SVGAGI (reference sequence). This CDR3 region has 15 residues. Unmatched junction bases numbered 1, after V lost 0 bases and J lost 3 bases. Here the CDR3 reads CASSYSTGDNQPQHF. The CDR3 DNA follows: TGTGCCAGCAGTTACTCGACAGGGGACAATCAGCCCCAGCATTTT.

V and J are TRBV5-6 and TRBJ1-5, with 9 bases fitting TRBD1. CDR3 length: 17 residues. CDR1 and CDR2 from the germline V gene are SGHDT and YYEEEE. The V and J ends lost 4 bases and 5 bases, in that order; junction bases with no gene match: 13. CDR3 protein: CASSRPTGTGRDQPQHF. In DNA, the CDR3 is TGTGCCAGCAGCCGACCGACCGGGACAGGGCGGGATCAGCCCCAGCATTTT.

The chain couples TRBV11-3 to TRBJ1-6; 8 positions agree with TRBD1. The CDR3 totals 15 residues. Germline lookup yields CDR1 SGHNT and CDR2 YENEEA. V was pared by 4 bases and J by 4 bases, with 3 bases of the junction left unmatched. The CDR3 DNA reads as TGTGCCAGCAGCTCAGGACAGGGTTATAATTCACCCCTCCACTTT. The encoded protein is CASSSGQGYNSPLHF.

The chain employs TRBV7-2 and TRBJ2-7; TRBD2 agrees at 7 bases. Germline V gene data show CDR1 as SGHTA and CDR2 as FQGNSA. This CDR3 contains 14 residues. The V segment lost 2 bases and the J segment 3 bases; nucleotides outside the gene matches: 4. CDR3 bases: TGTGCCAGCAGCTTATTAGGACTAGGCTACGAGCAGTACTTC. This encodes CASSLLGLGYEQYF. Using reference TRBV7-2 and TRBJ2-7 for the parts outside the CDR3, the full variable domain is GAGVSQSPSNKVTEKGKDVELRCDPISGHTALYWYRQSLGQGLEFLIYFQGNSAPDKSGLPSDRFSAERTGGSVSTLTIQRTQQEDSAVYLCASSLLGLGYEQYFGPGTRLTVT.

The CDR3 nucleotides read TGTGCCAGCAGTGTCGGGCGGGGCGCAGATACGCAGTATTTT. This translates into CASSVGRGADTQYF. The chain recombines TRBV2 with TRBJ2-3; a possible D gene is TRBD2 (6 bases). Trimming shortened V by 4 bases and J by 4 bases, and 12 bases separated the two germline ends. The CDR3 runs 14 residues. The germline gives CDR1 SNHLY, CDR2 FYNNEI. The full variable domain, its missing parts supplied by reference TRBV2 and TRBJ2-3, is EPEVTQTPSHQVTQMGQEVILRCVPISNHLYFYWYRQILGQKVEFLVSFYNNEISEKSEIFDDQFSVERPDGSNFTLKIRSTKLEDSAMYFCASSVGRGADTQYFGPGTRLTVL.

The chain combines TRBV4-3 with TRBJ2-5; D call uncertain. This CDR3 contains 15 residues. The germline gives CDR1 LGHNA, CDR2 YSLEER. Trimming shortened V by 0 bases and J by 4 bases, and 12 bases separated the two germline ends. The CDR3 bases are TGCGCCAGCAGCCAAGAGTACCCTACCCGAGAGACCCAGTACTTC. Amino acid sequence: CASSQEYPTRETQYF.

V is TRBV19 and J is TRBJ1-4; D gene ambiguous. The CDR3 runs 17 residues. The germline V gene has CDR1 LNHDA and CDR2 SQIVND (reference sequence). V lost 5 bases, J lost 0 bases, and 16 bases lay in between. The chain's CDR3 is CASSRSLNGATNEKLFF. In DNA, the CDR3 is TGTGCCAGTAGTCGCTCCCTCAACGGTGCAACTAATGAAAAACTGTTTTTT.

The CDR3 protein is CASSRLAGTGELFF. In DNA, the CDR3 is TGTGCCAGCAGCCGACTAGCGGGTACCGGGGAGCTGTTTTTT. This rearrangement joins TRBV7-7 to TRBJ2-2; 10 bases line up with TRBD2. The CDR3 spans 14 residues. Germline V gene data show CDR1 as SSHAT and CDR2 as FNYEAQ (reference sequence). Germline trimming cut 5 bases from V and 5 bases from J; bases unmatched to any gene: 2.

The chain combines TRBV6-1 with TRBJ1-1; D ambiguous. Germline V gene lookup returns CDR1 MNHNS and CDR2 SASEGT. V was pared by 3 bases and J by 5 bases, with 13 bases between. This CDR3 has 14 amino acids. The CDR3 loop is CASSDVHGVTEAFF. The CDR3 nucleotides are TGTGCCAGCAGTGATGTGCACGGGGTGACTGAAGCTTTCTTT.

The CDR3 reads CASSFVGGAGETQYF. The CDR3 DNA reads as TGTGCCAGCAGCTTTGTAGGGGGGGCAGGAGAGACCCAGTACTTC. V gene TRBV7-9 combines with J gene TRBJ2-5, with D possibly being TRBD2 (7 bases). CDR1 is SEHNR, CDR2 FQNEAQ, per germline (reference sequence). V shed 3 bases and J shed 4 bases, with 15 bases lying between them. This CDR3 has 15 residues.

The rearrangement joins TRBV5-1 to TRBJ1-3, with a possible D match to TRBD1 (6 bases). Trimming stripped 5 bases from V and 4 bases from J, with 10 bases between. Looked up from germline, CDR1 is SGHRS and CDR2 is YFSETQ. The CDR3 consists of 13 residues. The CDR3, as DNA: TGCGCCAGCAGTCAGGGGTCCGGAAACACCATATATTTT. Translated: CASSQGSGNTIYF.

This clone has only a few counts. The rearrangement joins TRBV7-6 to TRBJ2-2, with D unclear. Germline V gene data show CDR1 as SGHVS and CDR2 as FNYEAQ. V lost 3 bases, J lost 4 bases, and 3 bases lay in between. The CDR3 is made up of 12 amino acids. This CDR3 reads CASSFGTGELFF. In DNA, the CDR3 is TGTGCCAGCAGCTTCGGCACCGGGGAGCTGTTTTTT.

The CDR3 DNA follows: TGTGCCAGCAGTTACTGGGGGGCTGGGGCCAACGTCCTGACTTTC. It translates to CASSYWGAGANVLTF. The rearrangement uses TRBV6-5 and TRBJ2-6, with D perhaps matching TRBD2 (6 bases). V shed 1 base and J shed 2 bases, with 6 bases lying between them. Germline CDR1 reads MNHEY; CDR2 reads SVGAGI. The CDR3 contains 15 residues.

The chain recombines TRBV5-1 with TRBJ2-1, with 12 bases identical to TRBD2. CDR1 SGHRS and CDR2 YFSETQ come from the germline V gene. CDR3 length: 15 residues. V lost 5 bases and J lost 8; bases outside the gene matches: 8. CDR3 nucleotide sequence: TGCGCCAGCAGGCTAGCGGGGGGGCCGGGGCATGAGCAGTTCTTC. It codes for CASRLAGGPGHEQFF.

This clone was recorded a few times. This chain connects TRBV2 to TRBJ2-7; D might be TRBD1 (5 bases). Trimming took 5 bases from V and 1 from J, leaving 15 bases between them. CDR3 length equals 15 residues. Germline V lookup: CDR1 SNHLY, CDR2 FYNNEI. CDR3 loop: CASSPERKGSYEQYF. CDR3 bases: TGTGCCAGCAGTCCTGAGAGGAAGGGGTCCTACGAGCAGTACTTC.

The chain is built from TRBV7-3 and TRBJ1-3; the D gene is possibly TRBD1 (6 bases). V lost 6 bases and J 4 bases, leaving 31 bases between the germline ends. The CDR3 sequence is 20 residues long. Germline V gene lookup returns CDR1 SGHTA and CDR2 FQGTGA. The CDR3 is CASSLKRGFGSRGDGNTIYF. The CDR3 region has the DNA TGTGCCAGCAGTCTAAAGAGGGGGTTTGGTTCTCGGGGGGACGGAAACACCATATATTTT. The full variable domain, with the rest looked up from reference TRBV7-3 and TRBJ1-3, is GAGVSQTPSNKVTEKGKYVELRCDPISGHTALYWYRQSLGQGPEFLIYFQGTGAADDSGLPNDRFFAVRPEGSVSTLKIQRTERGDSAVYLCASSLKRGFGSRGDGNTIYFGEGSWLTVV.

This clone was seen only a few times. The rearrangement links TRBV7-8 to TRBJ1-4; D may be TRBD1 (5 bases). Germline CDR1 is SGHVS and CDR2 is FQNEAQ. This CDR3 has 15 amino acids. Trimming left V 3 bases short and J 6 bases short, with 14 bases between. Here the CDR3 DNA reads TGTGCCAGCAGCTTCGGGGGGAGGGCGGATGAAAAACTGTTTTTT. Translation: CASSFGGRADEKLFF.

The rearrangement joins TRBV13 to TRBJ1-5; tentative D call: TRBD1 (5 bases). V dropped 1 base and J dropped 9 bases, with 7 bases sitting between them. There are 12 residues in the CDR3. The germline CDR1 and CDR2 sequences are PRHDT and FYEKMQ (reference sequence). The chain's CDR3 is CASSLAGGPQHF. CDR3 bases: TGTGCCAGCAGCTTAGCGGGGGGGCCCCAGCATTTT.

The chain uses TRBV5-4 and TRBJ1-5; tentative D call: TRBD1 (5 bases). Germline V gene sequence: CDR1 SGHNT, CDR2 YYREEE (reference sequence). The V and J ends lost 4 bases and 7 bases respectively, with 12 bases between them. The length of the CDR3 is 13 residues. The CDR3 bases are TGTGCCAGCAGCGGGGGGGTGGGGCAGCCCCAGCATTTT. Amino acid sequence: CASSGGVGQPQHF.

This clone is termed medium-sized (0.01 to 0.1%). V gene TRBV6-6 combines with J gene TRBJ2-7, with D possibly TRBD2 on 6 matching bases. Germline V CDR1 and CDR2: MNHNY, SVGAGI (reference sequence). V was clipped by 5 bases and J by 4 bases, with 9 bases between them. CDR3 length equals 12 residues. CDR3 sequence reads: CASSRGVYEQYF. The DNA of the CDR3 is TGTGCCAGCAGTCGCGGGGTATACGAGCAGTACTTC.

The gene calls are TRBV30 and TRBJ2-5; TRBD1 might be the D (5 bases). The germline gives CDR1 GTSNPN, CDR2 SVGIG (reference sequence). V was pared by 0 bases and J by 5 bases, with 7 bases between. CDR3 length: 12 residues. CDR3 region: CAWSVGVETQYF. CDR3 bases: TGTGCCTGGAGTGTAGGGGTCGAGACCCAGTACTTC.

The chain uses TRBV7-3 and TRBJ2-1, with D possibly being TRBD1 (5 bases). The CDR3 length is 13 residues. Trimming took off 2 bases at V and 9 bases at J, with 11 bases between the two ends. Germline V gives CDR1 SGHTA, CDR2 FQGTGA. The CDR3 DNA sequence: TGTGCCAGCAGCTTACTAGGGGTAGGTGAGCAGTTCTTC. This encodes CASSLLGVGEQFF.

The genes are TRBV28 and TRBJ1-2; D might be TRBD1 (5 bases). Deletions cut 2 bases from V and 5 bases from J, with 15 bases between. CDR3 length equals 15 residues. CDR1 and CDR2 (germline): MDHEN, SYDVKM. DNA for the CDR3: TGTGCCAGCAGTTTAGAGGCACTGGGACTTTATGGCTACACCTTC. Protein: CASSLEALGLYGYTF.

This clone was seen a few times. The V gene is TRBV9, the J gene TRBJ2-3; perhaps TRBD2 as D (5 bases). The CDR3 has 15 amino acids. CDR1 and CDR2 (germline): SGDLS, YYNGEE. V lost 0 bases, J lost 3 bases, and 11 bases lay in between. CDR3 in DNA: TGTGCCAGCAGCGTAGCCTGGTCGGGGACAGATACGCAGTATTTT. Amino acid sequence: CASSVAWSGTDTQYF. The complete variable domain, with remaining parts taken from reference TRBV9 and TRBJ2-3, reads DSGVTQTPKHLITATGQRVTLRCSPRSGDLSVYWYQQSLDQGLQFLIQYYNGEERAKGNILERFSAQQFPDLHSELNLSSLELGDSALYFCASSVAWSGTDTQYFGPGTRLTVL.

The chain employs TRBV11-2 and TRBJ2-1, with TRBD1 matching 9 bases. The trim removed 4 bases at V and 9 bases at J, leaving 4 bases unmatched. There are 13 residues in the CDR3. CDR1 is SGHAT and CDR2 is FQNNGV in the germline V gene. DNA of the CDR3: TGTGCCAGCAGCTCAAGACAGGGGGGTGAGCAGTTCTTC. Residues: CASSSRQGGEQFF.

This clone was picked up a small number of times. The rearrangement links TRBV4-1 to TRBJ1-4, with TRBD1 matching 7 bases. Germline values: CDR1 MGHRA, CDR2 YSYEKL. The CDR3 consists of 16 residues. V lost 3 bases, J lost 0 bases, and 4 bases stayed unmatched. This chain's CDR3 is CASSHRDSPTNEKLFF. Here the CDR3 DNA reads TGCGCCAGCAGCCACCGGGACAGCCCAACTAATGAAAAACTGTTTTTT.

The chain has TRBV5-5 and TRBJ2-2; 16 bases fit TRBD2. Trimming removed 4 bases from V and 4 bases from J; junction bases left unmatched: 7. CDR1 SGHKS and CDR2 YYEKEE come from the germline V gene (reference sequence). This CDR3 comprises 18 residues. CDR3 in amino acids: CASSRGLAGGPGTGELFF. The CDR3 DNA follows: TGTGCCAGCAGCCGGGGACTAGCGGGGGGGCCGGGCACCGGGGAGCTGTTTTTT.

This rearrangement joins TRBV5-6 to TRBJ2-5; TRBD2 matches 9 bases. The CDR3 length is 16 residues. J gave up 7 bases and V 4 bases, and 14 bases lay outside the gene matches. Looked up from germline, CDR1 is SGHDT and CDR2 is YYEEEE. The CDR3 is CASSPPPSGGRGTQYF. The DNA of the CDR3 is TGTGCCAGCAGCCCTCCACCGAGCGGGGGGAGGGGGACCCAGTACTTC.

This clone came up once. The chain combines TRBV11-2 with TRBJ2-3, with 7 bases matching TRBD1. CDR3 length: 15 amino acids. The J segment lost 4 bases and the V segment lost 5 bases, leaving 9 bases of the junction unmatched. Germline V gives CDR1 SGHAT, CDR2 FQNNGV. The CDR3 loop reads CASSPRAGGSDTQYF. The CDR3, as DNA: TGTGCCAGCAGCCCGCGGGCAGGGGGTTCAGATACGCAGTATTTT.